This TCR beta chain was captured by sequencing in a study of CD8 T cells in ankylosing spondylitis (dated 2017 in TCRdb). At the level of the whole study: To find TCR variants linked to disease, the study profiled T cell receptor beta repertoires in ankylosing spondylitis patients and healthy donors. The whole study cohort included about a hundred healthy donors and 25 ankylosing spondylitis patients. Peripheral blood samples were taken, and synovial fluid was additionally collected from ankylosing spondylitis patients.

This clonotype occurred a few times. The antigen this receptor binds is unknown. No much larger clone exists at a distance of one base, and base qualities are not known. The data were produced on an Illumina HiSeq 2500. Quantitative 5'-RACE with molecular barcodes was the method used to prepare the TCR beta libraries. The authors processed their data as follows. To identify disease-linked TCR variants, a new computational method was used, one built on a probabilistic model of VDJ rearrangement. TCRdb cleaned the public reads at Q25 with fastp, built clones with MiXCR and kept in-frame beta chains. Each record represents a unique CDR3 protein, reported with the most common genes and DNA among its rows. TCRdb's processing, not the study's, gives the V and J calls here. This sample is represented by 650,000 to 800,000 distinct CDR3 sequences; about 20% of them were singletons. The ten largest clonotypes hold 19% of the sample.

Study-level results and caveats: Some TCR beta motif variants had previously been reported in synovial fluid and blood of reactive arthritis patients, which suggested common disease-initiation mechanisms. The disease-linked clones showed a CD8+ phenotype and occurred at relatively low frequencies in peripheral blood. Significant enrichment of the disease-linked clones was reported in matched synovial fluid samples from ankylosing spondylitis patients. A TCR beta motif of eight highly homologous amino acid variants appeared characteristic of blood from ankylosing spondylitis patients.

Sequenced sample: blood, either unsorted or a sorted T cell fraction (not recorded which). The origin of this receptor is a male donor with ankylosing spondylitis.

The CDR3 protein: CASSLEAGGETQYF. The DNA reads as follows: TGTGCCAGCAGTTTAGAGGCGGGAGGAGAGACCCAGTACTTC. The chain is assembled from TRBV12-3 or TRBV12-4 and TRBJ2-5, with TRBD2 identical over 8 junction bases. Taken from cysteine to phenylalanine, the CDR3 has 14 residues. Only the CDR3 portion is preserved as DNA: 42 bases, with reading frame beginning at the first base. V trim: 1 base; J trim: 4 bases; unmatched bases: 2.